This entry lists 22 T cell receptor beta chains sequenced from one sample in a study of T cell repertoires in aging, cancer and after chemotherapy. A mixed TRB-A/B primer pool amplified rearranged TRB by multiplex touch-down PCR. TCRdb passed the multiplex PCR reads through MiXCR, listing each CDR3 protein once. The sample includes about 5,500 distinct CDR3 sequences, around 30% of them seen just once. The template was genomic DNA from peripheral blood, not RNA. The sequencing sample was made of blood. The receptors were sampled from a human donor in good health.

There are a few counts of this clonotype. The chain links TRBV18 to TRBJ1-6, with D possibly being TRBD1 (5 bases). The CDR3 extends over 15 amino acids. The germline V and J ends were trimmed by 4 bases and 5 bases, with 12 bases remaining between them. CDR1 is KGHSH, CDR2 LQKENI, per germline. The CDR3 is CASSQLRDDNSPLHF. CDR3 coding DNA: TGTGCCAGCTCACAACTCCGGGACGATAATTCACCCCTCCACTTT.

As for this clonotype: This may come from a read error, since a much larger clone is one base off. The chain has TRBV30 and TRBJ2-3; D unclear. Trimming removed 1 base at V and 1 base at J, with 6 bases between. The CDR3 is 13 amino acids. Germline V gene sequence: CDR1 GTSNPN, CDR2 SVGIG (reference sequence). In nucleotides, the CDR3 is TGTGCCTGGAGTGACCCGGGCACAGATACGCAGTATTTT. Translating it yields CAWSDPGTDTQYF.

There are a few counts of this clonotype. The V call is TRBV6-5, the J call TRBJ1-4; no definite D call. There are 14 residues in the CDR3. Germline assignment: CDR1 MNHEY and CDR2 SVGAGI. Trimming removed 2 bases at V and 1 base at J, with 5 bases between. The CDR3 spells CASSYGGTNEKLFF. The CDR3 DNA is TGTGCCAGCAGTTACGGAGGAACTAATGAAAAACTGTTTTTT.

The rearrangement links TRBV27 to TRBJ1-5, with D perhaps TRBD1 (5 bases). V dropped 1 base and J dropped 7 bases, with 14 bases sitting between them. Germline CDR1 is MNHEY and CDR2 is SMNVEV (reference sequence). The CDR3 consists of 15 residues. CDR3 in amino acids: CASSLYFGEGQPQHF. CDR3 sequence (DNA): TGTGCCAGCAGTTTATATTTCGGGGAGGGGCAGCCCCAGCATTTT.

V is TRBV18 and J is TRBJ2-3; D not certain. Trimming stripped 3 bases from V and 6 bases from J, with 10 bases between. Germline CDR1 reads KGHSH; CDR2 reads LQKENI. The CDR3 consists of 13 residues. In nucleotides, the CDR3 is TGTGCCAGCTCACCCAATAGGGATGATACGCAGTATTTT. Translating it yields CASSPNRDDTQYF.

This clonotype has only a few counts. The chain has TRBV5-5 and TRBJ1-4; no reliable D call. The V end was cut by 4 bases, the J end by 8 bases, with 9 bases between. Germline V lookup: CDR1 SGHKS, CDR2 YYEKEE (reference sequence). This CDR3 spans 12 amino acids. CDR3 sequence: CASSRVGEKLFF. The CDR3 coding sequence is TGTGCCAGCAGCCGAGTCGGCGAAAAACTGTTTTTT.

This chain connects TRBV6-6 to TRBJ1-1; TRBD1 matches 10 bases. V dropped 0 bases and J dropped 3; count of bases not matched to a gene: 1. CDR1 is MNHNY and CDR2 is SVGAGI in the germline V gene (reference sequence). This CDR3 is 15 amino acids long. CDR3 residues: CASSYSDRGDTEAFF. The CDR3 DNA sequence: TGTGCCAGCAGTTACTCGGACAGGGGGGACACTGAAGCTTTCTTT.

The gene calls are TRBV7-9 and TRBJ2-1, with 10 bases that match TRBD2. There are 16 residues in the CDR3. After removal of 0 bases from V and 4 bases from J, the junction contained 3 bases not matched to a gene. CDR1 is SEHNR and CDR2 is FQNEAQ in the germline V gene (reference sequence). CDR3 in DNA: TGTGCCAGCAGCTTAGCCCTAGCGGGAGAATACAATGAGCAGTTCTTC. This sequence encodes CASSLALAGEYNEQFF.

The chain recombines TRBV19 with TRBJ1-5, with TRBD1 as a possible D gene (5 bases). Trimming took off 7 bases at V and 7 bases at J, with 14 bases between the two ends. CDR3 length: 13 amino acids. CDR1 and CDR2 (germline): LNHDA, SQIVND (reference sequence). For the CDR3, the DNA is TGTGCCAGTACGGGGCAGGGTTGGCAGCCCCAGCATTTT. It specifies CASTGQGWQPQHF.

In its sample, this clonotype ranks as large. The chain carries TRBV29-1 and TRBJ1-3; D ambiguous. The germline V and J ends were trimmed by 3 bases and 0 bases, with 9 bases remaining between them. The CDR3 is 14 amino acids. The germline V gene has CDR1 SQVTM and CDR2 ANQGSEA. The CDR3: CSVEYGNSGNTIYF. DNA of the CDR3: TGCAGCGTTGAGTACGGCAACTCTGGAAACACCATATATTTT.

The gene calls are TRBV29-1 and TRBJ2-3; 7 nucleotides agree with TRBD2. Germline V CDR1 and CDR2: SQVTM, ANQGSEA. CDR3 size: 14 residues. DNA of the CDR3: TGCAGTGCCTATTGGGGGGGTCGCACAGATACGCAGTATTTT. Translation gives CSAYWGGRTDTQYF.

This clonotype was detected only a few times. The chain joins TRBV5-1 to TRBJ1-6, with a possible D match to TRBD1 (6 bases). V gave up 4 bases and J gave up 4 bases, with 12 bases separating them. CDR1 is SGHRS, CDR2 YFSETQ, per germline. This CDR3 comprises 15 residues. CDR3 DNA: TGCGCCAGCAGCCCCCGCGGACAGTATAATTCACCCCTCCACTTT. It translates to CASSPRGQYNSPLHF.

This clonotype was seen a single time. In DNA, the CDR3 is TGTGCCAGCAGTGTATGGGCAGGCATGAACTATGGCTACACCTTC. It encodes CASSVWAGMNYGYTF. V usage is TRBV12-3 or TRBV12-4 and J usage is TRBJ1-2; D is unclear. Trimming removed 5 bases at V and 2 bases at J, with 15 bases between. The CDR3 contains 15 residues.

CDR3 sequence reads: CASSLREGPEAFF. The CDR3 DNA sequence: TGTGCCAGCAGCTTAAGGGAGGGGCCTGAAGCTTTCTTT. The rearrangement uses TRBV7-2 and TRBJ1-1; D is perhaps TRBD1 (5 bases). V was pared by 2 bases and J by 6 bases, with 10 bases between. Germline V lookup: CDR1 SGHTA, CDR2 FQGNSA. CDR3 length equals 13 residues.

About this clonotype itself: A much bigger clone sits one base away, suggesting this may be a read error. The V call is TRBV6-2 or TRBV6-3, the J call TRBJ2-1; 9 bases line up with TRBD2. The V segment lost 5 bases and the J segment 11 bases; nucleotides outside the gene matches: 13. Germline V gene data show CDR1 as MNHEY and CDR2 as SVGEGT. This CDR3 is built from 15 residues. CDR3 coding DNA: TGTGCCAGCAGTCGCGGGAGGGCCAATTTGAATAAGCAGTTCTTC. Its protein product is CASSRGRANLNKQFF.

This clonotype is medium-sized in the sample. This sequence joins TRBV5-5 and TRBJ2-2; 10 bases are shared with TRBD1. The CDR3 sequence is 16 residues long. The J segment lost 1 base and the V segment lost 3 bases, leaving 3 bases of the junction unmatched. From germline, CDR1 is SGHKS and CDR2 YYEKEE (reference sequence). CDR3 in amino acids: CASSSGQGKNTGELFF. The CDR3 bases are TGTGCCAGCAGCTCGGGACAGGGGAAGAACACCGGGGAGCTGTTTTTT.

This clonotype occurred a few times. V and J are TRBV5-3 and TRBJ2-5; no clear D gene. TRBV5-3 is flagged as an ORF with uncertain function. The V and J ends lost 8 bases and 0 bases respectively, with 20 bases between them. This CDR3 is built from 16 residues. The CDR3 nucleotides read TGTGCCAGCAGCCCAGGCTACAACTGGAACCAAGAGACCCAGTACTTC. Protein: CASSPGYNWNQETQYF.

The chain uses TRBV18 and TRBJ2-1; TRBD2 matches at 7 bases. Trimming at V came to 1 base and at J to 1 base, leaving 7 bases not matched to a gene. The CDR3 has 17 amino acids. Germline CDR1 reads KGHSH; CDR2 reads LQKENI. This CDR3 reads CASSPRIAGESYNEQFF. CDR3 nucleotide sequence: TGTGCCAGCTCACCACGTATTGCGGGAGAATCCTACAATGAGCAGTTCTTC.

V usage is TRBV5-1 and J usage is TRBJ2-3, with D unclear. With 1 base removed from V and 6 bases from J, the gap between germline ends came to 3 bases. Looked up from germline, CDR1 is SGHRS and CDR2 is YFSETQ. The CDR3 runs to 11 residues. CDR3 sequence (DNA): TGCGCCAGCAGCTTGATCGATACGCAGTATTTT. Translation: CASSLIDTQYF. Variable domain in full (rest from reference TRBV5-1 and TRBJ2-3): KAGVTQTPRYLIKTRGQQVTLSCSPISGHRSVSWYQQTPGQGLQFLFEYFSETQRNKGNFPGRFSGRQFSNSRSEMNVSTLELGDSALYLCASSLIDTQYFGPGTRLTVL.

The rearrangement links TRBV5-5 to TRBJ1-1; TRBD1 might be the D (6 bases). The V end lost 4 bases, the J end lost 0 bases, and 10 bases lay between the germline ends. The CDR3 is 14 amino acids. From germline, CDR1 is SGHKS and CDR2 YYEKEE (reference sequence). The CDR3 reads CASSRGTLNTEAFF. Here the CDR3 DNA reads TGTGCCAGCAGCCGGGGGACACTGAACACTGAAGCTTTCTTT.

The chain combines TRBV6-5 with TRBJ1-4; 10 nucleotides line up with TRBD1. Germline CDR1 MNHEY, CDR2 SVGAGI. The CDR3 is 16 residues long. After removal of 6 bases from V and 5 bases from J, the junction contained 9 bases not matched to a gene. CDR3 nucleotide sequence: TGTGCCAGCAGGCTTGATCCGGGACAGGGGAATGAAAAACTGTTTTTT. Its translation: CASRLDPGQGNEKLFF.

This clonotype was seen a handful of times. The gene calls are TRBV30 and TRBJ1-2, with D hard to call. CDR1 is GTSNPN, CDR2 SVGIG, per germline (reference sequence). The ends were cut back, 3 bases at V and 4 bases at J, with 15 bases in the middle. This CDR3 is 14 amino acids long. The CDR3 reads CAWRAGFRSYGYTF. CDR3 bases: TGTGCCTGGAGGGCCGGGTTCCGAAGCTATGGCTACACCTTC. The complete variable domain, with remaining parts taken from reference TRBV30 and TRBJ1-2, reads SQTIHQWPATLVQPVGSPLSLECTVEGTSNPNLYWYRQAAGRGLQLLFYSVGIGQISSEVPQNLSASRPQDRQFILSSKKLLLSDSGFYLCAWRAGFRSYGYTFGSGTRLTVV.